This T cell receptor (beta chain) derives from a study of blood T cell repertoires in COVID-19 (TCRdb year 2020). General notes on the study: Samples covering the acute and convalescent phases of COVID-19 were provided by collaborators in the United States, Italy and Spain. The samples were drawn from the first 160 participants of the ongoing ImmuneRACE study and from 950 to 1,500 subjects provided by 6 global collaborators. Where available, HLA class I and class II types were taken from metadata supplied by the sample provider and were not determined by assay-based typing. A freely available public database, intended as a resource for researchers studying the immune response to SARS-CoV-2, is where the repertoires were released. The sample metadata nearly always contained a de-identified subject ID, COVID-19 status, age in years and sex. The prospective study material was composed of cDNA or gDNA derived from T cells, B-cell-depleted T cells, or PBMCs. The dataset comprised deeply sampled blood TCRbeta repertoires from subjects exposed to, actively infected with, or recovered from COVID-19. On the study overall, not on this receptor specifically: Clinical and demographic metadata were provided uncurated, with the amount varying by source and participant.

Whole blood was collected in K2EDTA tubes by collaborating institutions according to the institutions' own protocols. For TCRbeta analysis, collaborators shipped samples as frozen whole blood, isolated PBMCs, or DNA extracted from either of those sample types. A remark on this clone: The antigen it binds to is not known. No quality values exist for individual bases; no much larger clone is one base distant.

Taken from the germline V gene, the CDR1 and CDR2 loops are MNHEY and SVGAGI. V sheds 8 bases and J sheds 0 bases, leaving 14 bases between their ends. The CDR3, cysteine through phenylalanine, is 14 amino acids long. Solely the CDR3 DNA is kept, with 42 bases framed from the first base. TCRbeta CDR3 regions were amplified from genomic DNA by means of the immunoSEQ Assay, a bias-controlled multiplex PCR. As for the original processing: Within the assay, amplification of reference gene primers was used to estimate how many nucleated cells each sample contained. To quantify the absolute abundance of each unique TCRbeta CDR3 rearrangement, sequence reads were collapsed and filtered. For each sample, productive Simpson clonality was calculated as the square root of Simpson's diversity index across productive rearrangements. The clones in this table, taken by TCRdb from immuneACCESS, are in-frame only. Not every clone is retained; where verified, under half of the shortfall comes from an unresolved V gene, and the cause of the rest is unknown. For V, J and clone size, that table is used; D and trimming come from the DNA. The sample has about 39,000 clones on record, around 85% of them singletons. The top ten clones comprise approximately 9.1% of the sample.

The receptor chain draws on TRBV6-5 and TRBJ2-7, and TRBD2 may be the D gene, going by 5 matching bases. Sequencing was performed on peripheral blood. This clonotype was obtained from a human donor in a cohort sampled during active COVID-19. This receptor carries the CDR3 CASHEGIGSYEQYF. The nucleotides are TGTGCCAGCCACGAGGGTATCGGCTCCTACGAGCAGTACTTC.